The 23 T cell receptor beta chains listed next were all sequenced from one sample in a study of blood T cell repertoires in COVID-19. TCRdb's copy holds only in-frame clones and misses some; the assay was immunoSEQ multiplex PCR. The data hold about 99,000 clones, with 75% to 90% observed a single time. Material for sequencing was peripheral blood. The receptor source for this set is a human donor in a cohort sampled during active or convalescent COVID-19.

This clone has only a few counts. The V gene is TRBV4-1, the J gene TRBJ1-1; D gene uncertain. The CDR3 runs to 16 residues. The V gene lost 0 bases and the J gene lost 6 bases, with 17 bases spanning the gap. The germline V gene encodes CDR1 MGHRA and CDR2 YSYEKL. The CDR3 bases are TGCGCCAGCAGCCAAGATCGTGAAGGTAGGCTAGCTGAAGCTTTCTTT. Amino acids: CASSQDREGRLAEAFF.

This clone has a single count. DNA of the CDR3: TGTGCCAGCAGGAATGCCAGGGGTGGCTACACCTTC. Translating it yields CASRNARGGYTF. V usage is TRBV2 and J usage is TRBJ1-2; the D gene is possibly TRBD1 (6 bases). CDR3 length: 12 amino acids. Germline V lookup: CDR1 SNHLY, CDR2 FYNNEI. The V and J ends lost 6 bases and 7 bases respectively, with 12 bases between them.

Concerning this clone: The junction shows a germline mismatch at one end, possibly a read error. This chain links TRBV7-8 with TRBJ2-7, with TRBD1 identical over 9 bases. CDR3 length: 15 amino acids. Germline lookup yields CDR1 SGHVS and CDR2 FQNEAQ. The DNA of the CDR3 is TGTGCCAGCAGTTTAGGGACAGGGAGTCCCTACGAGCAGTACTTC. Encoded protein: CASSLGTGSPYEQYF.

The CDR3 region is CASRTQASGNTIYF. The CDR3 region has the DNA TGCGCCAGCCGGACTCAGGCCTCTGGAAACACCATATATTTT. V is TRBV5-1 and J is TRBJ1-3; D is ambiguous. V gave up 7 bases and J gave up 0 bases, with 11 bases separating them. The length of the CDR3 is 14 residues. Germline V gives CDR1 SGHRS, CDR2 YFSETQ. Based on the CDR3 plus reference TRBV5-1 and TRBJ1-3, the full variable domain is KAGVTQTPRYLIKTRGQQVTLSCSPISGHRSVSWYQQTPGQGLQFLFEYFSETQRNKGNFPGRFSGRQFSNSRSEMNVSTLELGDSALYLCASRTQASGNTIYFGEGSWLTVV.

The J gene is TRBJ2-7, the V gene TRBV29-1; possibly TRBD2 for D (5 bases). The ends were cut back, 6 bases at V and 0 bases at J, with 15 bases in the middle. Per germline, CDR1 SQVTM and CDR2 ANQGSEA. The CDR3 is 14 residues long. The CDR3 DNA reads TGCAGCGTCGGCCGGACTGACCGCTCCTACGAGCAGTACTTC. Translation gives CSVGRTDRSYEQYF.

Only one count was recorded for this clone. This chain connects TRBV11-3 to TRBJ2-5; TRBD2 might be the D (5 bases). CDR1 and CDR2 from the germline V gene are SGHNT and YENEEA. Trimming cost V 5 bases and J 7 bases, with 17 bases left between them. The CDR3 consists of 14 residues. Written as DNA, the CDR3 is TGTGCCAGCAGCCAAGGAGGTAGCGAGGGGACCCAGTACTTC. The encoded protein is CASSQGGSEGTQYF.

The V and J genes are TRBV5-1 and TRBJ1-1; D is perhaps TRBD1 (5 bases). Trimming stripped 5 bases from V and 7 bases from J, with 15 bases between. The germline V gene encodes CDR1 SGHRS and CDR2 YFSETQ. This CDR3 region has 13 residues. As DNA, the CDR3 is TGCGCCAGCAGGAGGACATTGGTGGGTGAAGCTTTCTTT. Residues: CASRRTLVGEAFF.

The V gene is TRBV27, the J gene TRBJ2-6; unclear D gene. CDR3 size: 14 residues. Germline-derived CDR1 and CDR2 are MNHEY and SMNVEV (reference sequence). Trimming took 6 bases from V and 4 from J, leaving 10 bases between them. CDR3 residues: CASRPLGGANVLTF. The CDR3 DNA follows: TGTGCCAGCAGACCCCTCGGGGGGGCCAACGTCCTGACTTTC. Supplemented by reference TRBV27 and TRBJ2-6, the full variable domain reads EAQVTQNPRYLITVTGKKLTVTCSQNMNHEYMSWYRQDPGLGLRQIYYSMNVEVTDKGDVPEGYKVSRKEKRNFPLILESPSPNQTSLYFCASRPLGGANVLTFGAGSRLTVL.

This clone was detected only a few times. The chain joins TRBV4-2 to TRBJ2-1, with D perhaps TRBD2 (5 bases). CDR3 length equals 13 residues. Germline CDR1 is LGHNA and CDR2 is YNFKEQ. The germline V and J ends were trimmed by 1 base and 9 bases, with 10 bases remaining between them. CDR3 coding DNA: TGTGCCAGCAGCCAAGGCCGAGGACTTGAGCAGTTCTTC. The encoded protein is CASSQGRGLEQFF.

CDR3 region: CASSPPLQGSPLHF. DNA of the CDR3: TGTGCCAGCAGCCCCCCCCTACAGGGTTCACCCCTCCACTTT. The chain has TRBV5-5 and TRBJ1-6, with a weak D call TRBD1 (6 bases). The V end lost 4 bases, the J end lost 9 bases, and 14 bases lay between the germline ends. CDR1 and CDR2 (germline): SGHKS, YYEKEE (reference sequence). This CDR3 is 14 amino acids long.

The genes are TRBV12-5 and TRBJ1-5; no definite D call. Between the trimmed V and J ends, which lost 7 bases and 4 bases, there was a span of 8 bases. The CDR3 is made up of 12 amino acids. Germline values: CDR1 LGHNT, CDR2 FRNRAP. The CDR3 loop is CASAEGNQPQHF. The CDR3 nucleotides are TGTGCTAGTGCTGAGGGAAATCAGCCCCAGCATTTT.

V gene TRBV19 combines with J gene TRBJ1-1; D ambiguous. From germline, CDR1 is LNHDA and CDR2 SQIVND (reference sequence). V was cut by 8 bases and J by 1 base, with 14 bases left in between. This CDR3 is 14 amino acids long. Here the CDR3 reads CASVTHRANTEAFF. DNA for the CDR3: TGTGCCAGTGTCACCCACAGAGCGAACACTGAAGCTTTCTTT.

This chain joins TRBV7-3 and TRBJ2-5, with D perhaps TRBD2 (6 bases). This CDR3 spans 15 amino acids. Trimming stripped 4 bases from V and 4 bases from J, with 16 bases between. Germline values: CDR1 SGHTA, CDR2 FQGTGA. DNA for the CDR3: TGTGCCAGCAGCTCCTCGGGCCTAGCGCGAGAGACCCAGTACTTC. Protein: CASSSSGLARETQYF.

In DNA form, the CDR3 reads TGCGCCAGCAGCCTAAAGGTGGGACAGCTAACCGAGACCCAGTACTTC. This translates into CASSLKVGQLTETQYF. J is TRBJ2-5 and V is TRBV5-1; the match to TRBD1 covers 7 bases. Losses at the gene ends were 4 bases for V and 5 bases for J; bases not matched to a gene: 14. Germline V CDR1 and CDR2: SGHRS, YFSETQ. The CDR3 runs to 16 residues.

The count of this clone is one. The V call is TRBV5-1, the J call TRBJ1-4; TRBD1 matches at 9 bases. The length of the CDR3 is 15 residues. The V gene end was trimmed by 0 bases and the J gene end by 8 bases; junction bases not matched to a gene: 5. Germline V gene data show CDR1 as SGHRS and CDR2 as YFSETQ. The CDR3 protein is CASSLGDREVEKLFF. The CDR3 nucleotides are TGCGCCAGCAGCTTGGGGGACAGGGAAGTAGAAAAACTGTTTTTT.

The chain joins TRBV24-1 to TRBJ1-5; the D is unclear. CDR1 is KGHDR, CDR2 SFDVKD, per germline. The ends were cut back, 2 bases at V and 5 bases at J, with 6 bases in the middle. The CDR3 extends over 13 amino acids. In DNA form, the CDR3 reads TGTGCCACCAGTGATTCCGACTATCAGCCCCAGCATTTT. Its translation: CATSDSDYQPQHF.

This clone was counted between two and nine times. The chain uses TRBV5-4 and TRBJ1-6; maybe TRBD1 (5 bases). V lost 0 bases and J lost 9, with 16 bases in between. The germline V gene has CDR1 SGHNT and CDR2 YYREEE (reference sequence). The CDR3 covers 16 residues. CDR3 in DNA: TGTGCCAGCAGCTTGGGGGCTCGGGGGGTTGGTTCACCCCTCCACTTT. As protein: CASSLGARGVGSPLHF.

J is TRBJ2-1 and V is TRBV18; TRBD2 aligns across 8 bases. This CDR3 comprises 15 residues. V dropped 3 bases and J dropped 9; count of bases not matched to a gene: 10. Germline assignment: CDR1 KGHSH and CDR2 LQKENI. CDR3 residues: CASSPRLAQEGEQFF. The DNA of the CDR3 is TGTGCCAGCTCACCGAGACTAGCGCAGGAGGGTGAGCAGTTCTTC.

Concerning this clone itself: At the DNA level, this CDR3 is encoded by other sequences in the same sample as well. This rearrangement joins TRBV7-3 to TRBJ1-1; D call uncertain. With 4 bases removed from V and 2 bases from J, the gap between germline ends came to 8 bases. The CDR3 contains 13 residues. CDR1 is SGHTA and CDR2 is FQGTGA in the germline V gene. The CDR3 DNA is TGTGCCAGCAGCTCCCAGGCCAACACTGAAGCTTTCTTT. Translating it yields CASSSQANTEAFF.

The table lists this clone with a count of one. This sequence joins TRBV28 and TRBJ1-2; D perhaps matches TRBD1 (5 bases). V gave up 2 bases and J gave up 3 bases, with 13 bases separating them. Per the germline V gene, CDR1 is MDHEN and CDR2 is SYDVKM. This CDR3 region has 15 residues. The CDR3 here is CASSLRGGPYYGYTF. As DNA, the CDR3 is TGTGCCAGCAGTTTAAGGGGAGGACCTTACTATGGCTACACCTTC.

The gene calls are TRBV6-2 or TRBV6-3 and TRBJ2-7, with D perhaps matching TRBD1 (6 bases). V lost 4 bases, J lost 0 bases, and 13 bases lay in between. Germline V gives CDR1 MNHEY, CDR2 SVGEGT. This CDR3 spans 15 amino acids. The CDR3 sequence is CASSSGTPSSYEQYF. CDR3 in DNA: TGTGCCAGCAGTTCCGGGACACCGAGCTCCTACGAGCAGTACTTC.

The V gene is TRBV7-8, the J gene TRBJ2-3; 7 positions match TRBD2. This CDR3 is built from 16 residues. With 4 bases clipped from V and 5 bases from J, the junction kept 12 bases outside the gene matches. CDR1 SGHVS and CDR2 FQNEAQ come from the germline V gene. CDR3 DNA sequence: TGTGCCAGCAGCTCACCCGGCCGCACGGGGGGAGATACGCAGTATTTT. Protein sequence: CASSSPGRTGGDTQYF.

The rearrangement joins TRBV4-2 to TRBJ1-1; 8 bases are shared with TRBD1. There are 15 residues in the CDR3. Germline CDR1 reads LGHNA; CDR2 reads YNFKEQ. V was clipped by 4 bases and J by 4 bases; unmatched bases: 8. CDR3 region: CASSRQTGEGTEAFF. CDR3 in DNA: TGTGCCAGCAGCCGTCAGACAGGGGAAGGCACTGAAGCTTTCTTT.